One sample yielded the 12 T cell receptor beta chains listed below, sequenced in a study of tumor and adjacent non-tumor tissue in lung cancer. No cell sorting was done before RNA was extracted from the tissue. TCRbeta libraries were built with three rounds of nested PCR, modified from ARM-PCR. TCRdb re-called the multiplex PCR reads through MiXCR, storing one row per CDR3 protein. Among 200,000 to 250,000 distinct CDR3 sequences listed, 60% to 75% were seen once. The sequenced sample was lung tumor tissue. Receptor source: a man aged 55 to 69 with non-small cell lung cancer.

Turning to this clonotype: Since a much larger clone is just one base distant, this may be a read error. The genes are TRBV5-1 and TRBJ2-1, with 11 bases that match TRBD2. Germline loops: CDR1 SGHRS, CDR2 YFSETQ. The CDR3 is 14 residues long. The CDR3 spells CASSLLAGANEQLF. As DNA, the CDR3 is TGCGCCAGCAGCTTACTAGCGGGGGCCAATGAGCAGTTGTTC.

In this sample, this clonotype turned up many times. The chain is built from TRBV6-1 and TRBJ2-1, with D tentatively TRBD1 (5 bases). CDR3 length equals 14 residues. Trimming stripped 5 bases from V and 5 bases from J, with 13 bases between. From germline, CDR1 is MNHNS and CDR2 SASEGT. CDR3 nucleotides: TGTGCCAGCAGTTTCAAAGGGGCGGACAATGAGCAGTTCTTC. Its protein is CASSFKGADNEQFF.

This clonotype was counted once. A much larger clone sits a single nucleotide away, making a read error possible. This chain uses TRBV6-1 with TRBJ1-2, with D possibly matching TRBD1 (5 bases). V lost 11 bases to trimming and J lost 5 bases, with 15 bases between them. The germline gives CDR1 MNHNS, CDR2 SASEGT. The CDR3 is 12 residues long. For the CDR3, the DNA is TGTGCCTGCGGGGCGGGGGGATATGGCTACACCTTC. Translation: CACGAGGYGYTF.

V and J are TRBV6-6 and TRBJ2-6; 11 bases fit TRBD1. The CDR3 spans 17 residues. The V gene's germline CDR1 is MNHNY and CDR2 SVGAGI (reference sequence). Germline trimming cut 8 bases from V and 6 bases from J; bases unmatched to any gene: 12. The CDR3 nucleotides read TGTGCCAGCTTTAGGGGACAGGGGGTTGGTGAGGCCAACGTCCTGACTTTC. This sequence encodes CASFRGQGVGEANVLTF.

Note on this clonotype: A much larger clone sits a single nucleotide away, making a read error possible. This chain connects TRBV11-2 to TRBJ2-1; D gene ambiguous. V was clipped by 6 bases and J by 7 bases, with 10 bases between them. Germline V gives CDR1 SGHAT, CDR2 FQNNGV. The CDR3 runs to 12 residues. The CDR3 here is CASRAAVNEQFF. The CDR3 region has the DNA TGTGCCAGCAGGGCCGCGGTGAATGAGCAGTTCTTC.

The rearrangement uses TRBV7-8 and TRBJ2-7; D remains unclear. CDR3 length equals 13 residues. Trimming pared 5 bases from V and 4 bases from J, leaving 12 bases between. Germline-derived CDR1 and CDR2 are SGHVS and FQNEAQ. In nucleotides, the CDR3 is TGTGCCAGCAGCCAGGTGTCAGGATACGAGCAGTACTTC. Its translation is CASSQVSGYEQYF.

As to this clonotype: One end of the junction fails to match germline, which may point to a read error. The rearrangement links TRBV7-9 to TRBJ2-1; D tentatively reads TRBD1 or TRBD2 (5 bases each). Germline CDR1 reads SEHNR; CDR2 reads FQNEAQ (reference sequence). This CDR3 is built from 19 residues. CDR3 sequence: CASSLASRGPEGSYNEQFF. CDR3 coding DNA: TGTGCCAGTAGCTTAGCCTCTAGGGGCCCCGAGGGGTCCTACAATGAGCAGTTCTTC.

This clonotype came up once. This may arise from a read error, as a much more abundant clone is one base away. The chain recombines TRBV4-1 with TRBJ2-1, with D hard to call. Germline V CDR1 and CDR2: MGHRA, YSYEKL. Between the trimmed V and J ends, which lost 0 bases and 8 bases, there was a span of 5 bases. CDR3 size: 12 residues. CDR3 DNA: TGCGCCAGCAGCCAAGAGAGCGATGAGCAGTTCTTC. It specifies CASSQESDEQFF.

This clonotype was found a few times. Germline and junction disagree at one end, which may indicate a read error. The J gene is TRBJ2-1, the V gene TRBV20-1; 8 nucleotides match TRBD2. Germline V gene lookup returns CDR1 DFQATT and CDR2 SNEGSKA (reference sequence). This CDR3 region has 14 residues. The CDR3 spells CSVPGLASYNERFF. The CDR3 DNA reads as TGCAGTGTCCCCGGACTAGCCTCCTACAATGAGCGGTTCTTC.

Turning to this clonotype: A much bigger clone sits one base away, suggesting this may be a read error. The CDR3 region has the DNA TGTGCCAGCACTAAAGCCCCCGCGGGGGTCTTTGGCTACACCTTC. It specifies CASTKAPAGVFGYTF. The chain is built from TRBV6-2 or TRBV6-3 and TRBJ1-2; TRBD1 might be the D (5 bases). The CDR3 runs to 15 residues. Germline assignment: CDR1 MNHEY and CDR2 SVGEGT. V shed 7 bases and J shed 7 bases, with 22 bases lying between them.

In the case of this clonotype: A read error may explain this, as a much larger clone is one base away. The chain is built from TRBV11-3 and TRBJ2-7; 7 bases line up with TRBD2. V lost 2 bases, J lost 12 bases, and 13 bases stayed unmatched. The CDR3 length is 14 residues. Germline V lookup: CDR1 SGHNT, CDR2 YENEEA. CDR3 residues: CASSLTGGSHGRYF. CDR3 nucleotides: TGTGCCAGCAGCTTAACGGGGGGATCCCACGGGCGGTACTTC.

V gene TRBV29-1 combines with J gene TRBJ1-2, with a weak D call TRBD1 (5 bases). V lost 0 bases, J lost 5 bases, and 22 bases lay in between. Per germline, CDR1 SQVTM and CDR2 ANQGSEA. The CDR3 loop spans 17 amino acids. The CDR3 here is CSVEDSAGGEGRYGYTF. CDR3 DNA sequence: TGCAGCGTTGAAGATTCGGCCGGGGGGGAGGGCCGGTATGGCTACACCTTC.